These T cell receptor beta chains were read from a single sample in a study of identical twins. TCRdb re-derived calls from the 5' RACE reads in MiXCR, one entry per CDR3 protein. The sample holds around 490,000 distinct CDR3 sequences, 20% to 25% seen once. The same specimen was also included in a second study, on yellow fever vaccine responses in identical twins.

Sequencing was done on a sample of CD4+ T cells sorted from blood. Receptor source: a woman between 18 and 29 years old in good health. CDR3s include the opening cysteine and the closing phenylalanine or tryptophan. Each record gives: clone size, V gene, D gene, J gene, CDR3 DNA, CDR3 protein. A D gene is named only where the DNA matches it firmly. Some rows have no size entry. The others give once, few or many, or a class for an expanded clone.

>.|TRBV20-1|.|TRBJ2-2
TGCAGTGCTAGTTTCGGGACAGAGCTGTTTTTT
CSASFGTELFF
>.|TRBV6-2/TRBV6-3|TRBD1|TRBJ2-7
TGTGCCAGCAAATACCTCCGGGACAGCCACTACGAGCAGTACTTC
CASKYLRDSHYEQYF
>few|TRBV20-1|.|TRBJ2-2
TGCAGTGCTAGAGAGGAGGGGGCGAACACCGGGGAGCTGTTTTTT
CSAREEGANTGELFF
>.|TRBV24-1|.|TRBJ2-5
TGTGCCACCAGTGATCCGGGCCCCACGGGAGAGACCCAGTACTTC
CATSDPGPTGETQYF
>.|TRBV5-1|TRBD1|TRBJ1-1
TGCGCCAGCAGCTCCGACAGGGGGTCTGACACTGAAGCTTTCTTT
CASSSDRGSDTEAFF
>.|TRBV5-8|.|TRBJ2-3
TGTGCCAGCAGTTACGATCCGGGGACAAATACGCAGTATTTT
CASSYDPGTNTQYF
>.|TRBV6-6|.|TRBJ1-2
TGTGCCAGCACCTATAGGGGGTCCTACACCTTC
CASTYRGSYTF
>.|TRBV24-1|.|TRBJ2-5
TGTGCCACCAGCCCCAAGGGTCGGGAAGAGACCCAGTACTTC
CATSPKGREETQYF
>many|TRBV28|.|TRBJ2-2
TGTGCCAGCACCTTGCCGGGGGCGCACACCGGGGAGCTGTTTTTT
CASTLPGAHTGELFF
>few|TRBV3-1|TRBD1|TRBJ1-4
TGTGCCAGCAGCGAGGGACAGGGATTCGAAAAACTGTTTTTT
CASSEGQGFEKLFF
>few|TRBV29-1|TRBD2|TRBJ2-2
TGCAGCGTTGAAACCGGGACTAGATTCGACATCGGGGAGCTGTTTTTT
CSVETGTRFDIGELFF
>.|TRBV7-2|TRBD1|TRBJ1-2
TGTGCCAGCAGCTTAGCGACCTATGGTGGTTCCAGGGGGAAGCCTAACTATGGCTACACCTTC
CASSLATYGGSRGKPNYGYTF
>few|TRBV3-1|.|TRBJ2-1
TGTGCCAGCAGCCGGACCAACCATGAGCAGTTCTTC
CASSRTNHEQFF
>few|TRBV7-9|.|TRBJ2-2
TGTGCCAGCAGCTTAAACGCCGGGGAGCTGTTTTTT
CASSLNAGELFF
>many|TRBV12-3/TRBV12-4|TRBD2|TRBJ2-1
TGTGCCAGCAGTCCTAACCTTGCGGGAGCGAGGAATGAGCAGTTCTTC
CASSPNLAGARNEQFF
>.|TRBV5-1|.|TRBJ2-5
TGCGCCAGCAGCTGGAACCAAGAGACCCAGTACTTC
CASSWNQETQYF
>.|TRBV7-8|TRBD2|TRBJ2-1
TGTGCCAGCAGCTTAGCCAGACTAGCGAACAACAATGAGCAGTTCTTC
CASSLARLANNNEQFF
>few|TRBV6-5|.|TRBJ2-7
TGTGCCAGCAGTTACCGAGGGATCACCTCCTACGAGCAGTACTTC
CASSYRGITSYEQYF
>.|TRBV20-1|TRBD2|TRBJ2-2
TGCAGTGCTAGAGATAGTAGCGGGAGGTTCACCGGGGAGCTGTTTTTT
CSARDSSGRFTGELFF
>few|TRBV12-3/TRBV12-4|.|TRBJ2-2
TGTGCCAGCAGTTTAGCGCACGTCGGGGAGCTGTTTTTT
CASSLAHVGELFF
>.|TRBV10-3|.|TRBJ2-3
TGTGCCATCAGAACCACAGATACGCAGTATTTT
CAIRTTDTQYF
>few|TRBV7-2|TRBD2|TRBJ2-1
TGTGCCAGCAGCGCCACTAGCGTTGCCTACAATGAGCAGTTCTTC
CASSATSVAYNEQFF